Listed here are 32 T cell receptor beta chains from one sample, sequenced in a study of blood T cell repertoires in COVID-19. Clones were sequenced by immunoSEQ multiplex PCR, and TCRdb holds only the in-frame ones, with some missing. Of 150,000 to 200,000 clones in the sample, around 90% were seen once. Source material: peripheral blood. The source is a middle-aged man with acute or convalescent COVID-19.

This clone was seen once. The genes are TRBV30 and TRBJ1-6, with 8 bases aligning to TRBD1. Trimming took 3 bases from V and 6 from J; bases not matched to a gene: 13. Per the germline V gene, CDR1 is GTSNPN and CDR2 is SVGIG (reference sequence). The length of the CDR3 is 17 residues. The CDR3 coding sequence is TGTGCCTGGAGGAAAGGGACAGGAGACGCCTTTAATTCACCCCTCCACTTT. Its protein is CAWRKGTGDAFNSPLHF.

The V and J genes are TRBV7-9 and TRBJ1-4; 10 nucleotides line up with TRBD1. CDR3 length: 15 amino acids. The V segment lost 1 base and the J segment 6 bases; nucleotides outside the gene matches: 2. CDR1 and CDR2 (germline): SEHNR, FQNEAQ (reference sequence). Written as DNA, the CDR3 is TGTGCCAGCAGCTTAGACGGGACAGGGGATGAAAAACTGTTTTTT. Encoded protein: CASSLDGTGDEKLFF.

The chain recombines TRBV5-8 with TRBJ1-2; possibly TRBD1 for D (5 bases). The V and J ends lost 4 bases and 3 bases respectively, with 10 bases between them. Germline CDR1 SGHTS, CDR2 YDEGEE. The CDR3 spans 13 residues. The CDR3 DNA reads TGTGCCAGCAGCAACAGGTTCCACTATGGCTACACCTTC. It specifies CASSNRFHYGYTF.

There are a few counts of this clone. The gene calls are TRBV7-9 and TRBJ2-1; the match to TRBD2 covers 11 bases. The CDR3 spans 16 residues. CDR1 SEHNR and CDR2 FQNEAQ come from the germline V gene (reference sequence). The junction had 7 bases not matched to a gene; V was cut back by 2 bases and J by 7 bases. Here the CDR3 DNA reads TGTGCCAGCAGCTTACTCGTTAGCGGGGGGGCAAATGAGCAGTTCTTC. As protein: CASSLLVSGGANEQFF.

The chain uses TRBV11-2 and TRBJ1-2, with a weak D call TRBD1 (6 bases). The CDR3 has 14 residues. With 3 bases removed from V and 0 bases from J, the gap between germline ends came to 8 bases. CDR1 is SGHAT, CDR2 FQNNGV, per germline. The CDR3 nucleotides read TGTGCCAGCAGCTTCGGGACATCTAACTATGGCTACACCTTC. This encodes CASSFGTSNYGYTF.

This sequence joins TRBV28 and TRBJ2-1; D is uncertain. Deletions cut 5 bases from V and 0 bases from J, with 14 bases between. Germline V gene sequence: CDR1 MDHEN, CDR2 SYDVKM. The CDR3 is 16 residues long. CDR3 in DNA: TGTGCCAGCAGTACCCCCGCAGTCCCCTCCTACAATGAGCAGTTCTTC. Its protein is CASSTPAVPSYNEQFF.

The chain recombines TRBV24-1 with TRBJ2-7; tentatively, D is TRBD2 (5 bases). Germline V CDR1 and CDR2: KGHDR, SFDVKD. The CDR3 is 11 residues long. Trimming removed 6 bases at V and 4 bases at J, with 6 bases between. CDR3 in amino acids: CATSTGYEQYF. The CDR3 DNA follows: TGTGCCACCAGTACGGGGTACGAGCAGTACTTC.

The V call is TRBV12-3 or TRBV12-4, the J call TRBJ1-3; 7 bases map to TRBD1. Trimming cost V 5 bases and J 9 bases; bases outside gene matches: 4. This CDR3 has 12 residues. In DNA, the CDR3 is TGTGCCAGCAGTAATACAGGGGCCACCATATATTTT. The encoded protein is CASSNTGATIYF.

The chain links TRBV11-2 to TRBJ1-1, with TRBD1 matching over 8 bases. This CDR3 contains 15 residues. Germline V lookup: CDR1 SGHAT, CDR2 FQNNGV. V was clipped by 5 bases and J by 1 base; unmatched bases: 6. CDR3 coding DNA: TGTGCCAGCAGCCGGACAGGGAACAAGAACACTGAAGCTTTCTTT. Translation gives CASSRTGNKNTEAFF.

The chain couples TRBV18 to TRBJ2-7; D ambiguous. This CDR3 has 17 amino acids. Germline V gives CDR1 KGHSH, CDR2 LQKENI. Trimming removed 4 bases at V and 0 bases at J, with 19 bases between. The DNA for the CDR3 is TGTGCCAGCTCACTAACCCGGGTCCCCAGTGGCTCCTACGAGCAGTACTTC. Translated, it gives CASSLTRVPSGSYEQYF.

V usage is TRBV5-4 and J usage is TRBJ2-7, with D possibly matching TRBD1 (5 bases). This CDR3 spans 15 amino acids. V was pared by 4 bases and J by 2 bases, with 16 bases between. Germline CDR1 SGHNT, CDR2 YYREEE (reference sequence). Here the CDR3 DNA reads TGTGCCAGCAGCGTTGACAGCCCGAGCCCCTACGAGCAGTACTTC. Protein: CASSVDSPSPYEQYF.

The V and J genes are TRBV9 and TRBJ1-3; the D is unclear. V lost 0 bases and J lost 2, with 9 bases in between. Germline CDR1 reads SGDLS; CDR2 reads YYNGEE. This CDR3 comprises 15 residues. The CDR3 DNA sequence: TGTGCCAGCAGCGTAGCCCAGACACCTGGAAACACCATATATTTT. This encodes CASSVAQTPGNTIYF.

Here the CDR3 reads CASSLRGQGATNEKLFF. DNA for the CDR3: TGTGCCAGCTCACTACGGGGACAGGGGGCGACTAATGAAAAACTGTTTTTT. The rearrangement joins TRBV18 to TRBJ1-4, with 12 bases fitting TRBD1. Looked up from germline, CDR1 is KGHSH and CDR2 is LQKENI. CDR3 length equals 17 residues. J was trimmed by 2 bases and V by 4 bases; bases with no gene match: 5.

J is TRBJ2-1 and V is TRBV5-1; unclear D gene. Germline loops: CDR1 SGHRS, CDR2 YFSETQ. With 0 bases removed from V and 6 bases from J, the gap between germline ends came to 13 bases. There are 15 residues in the CDR3. This CDR3 is CASSLVAGRFNEQFF. The DNA of the CDR3 is TGCGCCAGCAGCTTGGTGGCAGGCCGGTTCAATGAGCAGTTCTTC.

The chain has TRBV2 and TRBJ2-7; 10 positions match TRBD1. CDR3 size: 14 residues. V lost 6 bases, J lost 6 bases, and 8 bases stayed unmatched. The V gene's germline CDR1 is SNHLY and CDR2 FYNNEI. The CDR3 DNA reads TGTGCCAGCAGGGAGACAGGGGGCCTCGGCGAGCAGTACTTC. It is translated as CASRETGGLGEQYF. The entire variable domain, with the rest obtained from reference TRBV2 and TRBJ2-7, is as follows: EPEVTQTPSHQVTQMGQEVILRCVPISNHLYFYWYRQILGQKVEFLVSFYNNEISEKSEIFDDQFSVERPDGSNFTLKIRSTKLEDSAMYFCASRETGGLGEQYFGPGTRLTVT.

The CDR3 sequence: CASTRLAGGQETQYF. CDR3 sequence (DNA): TGCGCCAGCACTAGACTAGCGGGGGGCCAAGAGACCCAGTACTTC. The gene calls are TRBV5-1 and TRBJ2-5, with 13 bases matching TRBD2. The CDR3 extends over 15 amino acids. The V segment lost 6 bases and the J segment 1 base; nucleotides outside the gene matches: 3. Per germline, CDR1 SGHRS and CDR2 YFSETQ.

This chain links TRBV6-1 with TRBJ1-1, with TRBD1 identical over 8 bases. Trimming cost V 3 bases and J 4 bases; bases outside gene matches: 4. This CDR3 has 14 residues. Germline-derived CDR1 and CDR2 are MNHNS and SASEGT. The CDR3 sequence is CASSDLDRVTEAFF. The CDR3 nucleotides read TGTGCCAGCAGTGACCTGGACAGGGTCACTGAAGCTTTCTTT.

This chain joins TRBV19 and TRBJ2-3; TRBD1 aligns across 9 bases. There are 14 residues in the CDR3. V lost 8 bases, J lost 4 bases, and 7 bases stayed unmatched. Germline V lookup: CDR1 LNHDA, CDR2 SQIVND (reference sequence). CDR3 in DNA: TGTGCCAGTCGCGACAGGGGGAAAGCAGATACGCAGTATTTT. It codes for CASRDRGKADTQYF.

The chain employs TRBV6-1 and TRBJ1-2; 8 nucleotides match TRBD1. Losses at the gene ends were 2 bases for V and 0 bases for J; bases not matched to a gene: 17. CDR1 and CDR2 from the germline V gene are MNHNS and SASEGT. This CDR3 has 20 residues. CDR3 loop: CASSELLTRTGIRANYGYTF. CDR3 DNA sequence: TGTGCCAGCAGTGAACTGTTAACCCGGACAGGGATTCGAGCTAACTATGGCTACACCTTC.

The chain uses TRBV18 and TRBJ2-2, with 8 positions matching TRBD1. Germline assignment: CDR1 KGHSH and CDR2 LQKENI. This CDR3 region has 15 residues. V gave up 1 base and J gave up 6 bases; unmatched junction bases: 4. This CDR3 is CASSPRQGISGELFF. The CDR3 DNA reads TGTGCCAGCTCACCACGACAGGGGATTTCCGGGGAGCTGTTTTTT.

V usage is TRBV14 and J usage is TRBJ1-1; 7 nucleotides agree with TRBD1. The V segment lost 9 bases and the J segment 8 bases; nucleotides outside the gene matches: 9. The CDR3 runs 12 residues. Germline V gives CDR1 SGHDN, CDR2 FVKESK. CDR3 protein: CASSFRDREAFF. CDR3 nucleotides: TGTGCCAGTTCCTTCCGGGACAGAGAAGCTTTCTTT.

The chain is built from TRBV9 and TRBJ2-7, with D unresolved. The V end lost 2 bases, the J end lost 4 bases, and 13 bases lay between the germline ends. The CDR3 is made up of 14 amino acids. Germline CDR1 SGDLS, CDR2 YYNGEE. The CDR3: CASSVGPNTYEQYF. The CDR3 DNA reads TGTGCCAGCAGCGTTGGGCCAAATACATACGAGCAGTACTTC.

The rearrangement uses TRBV19 and TRBJ1-4; 12 bases agree with TRBD1. The V gene's germline CDR1 is LNHDA and CDR2 SQIVND (reference sequence). CDR3 length: 15 amino acids. Losses at the gene ends were 5 bases for V and 8 bases for J; bases not matched to a gene: 6. The DNA for the CDR3 is TGTGCCAGTAGTGCAACCGGGACAGGGGGCGAAAAACTGTTTTTT. Protein sequence: CASSATGTGGEKLFF.

This chain connects TRBV5-1 to TRBJ1-1; 9 bases line up with TRBD1. The ends lost 4 bases at V and 6 bases at J; junction bases unmatched: 4. Germline V gene data show CDR1 as SGHRS and CDR2 as YFSETQ. The CDR3 loop spans 13 amino acids. In DNA form, the CDR3 reads TGCGCCAGCAGCGGACAGGGGACTGCTGAAGCTTTCTTT. Residues: CASSGQGTAEAFF.

DNA for the CDR3: TGTGCCAGCAGTGAAGCACAGTGGAATGGCTACACCTTC. Translation: CASSEAQWNGYTF. V is TRBV6-1 and J is TRBJ1-2; D ambiguous. Trimming stripped 0 bases from V and 6 bases from J, with 8 bases between. The CDR3 is made up of 13 amino acids. Per germline, CDR1 MNHNS and CDR2 SASEGT.

The rearrangement joins TRBV4-2 to TRBJ1-5; D ambiguous. CDR1 is LGHNA, CDR2 YNFKEQ, per germline. The length of the CDR3 is 13 residues. The V end was cut by 2 bases, the J end by 4 bases, with 6 bases between. The CDR3 nucleotides are TGTGCCAGCAGCCAATCGACTAATCAGCCCCAGCATTTT. It codes for CASSQSTNQPQHF.

There are a few counts of this clone. This chain joins TRBV23-1 and TRBJ2-3; 8 nucleotides line up with TRBD2. TRBV23-1 is an ORF; its function is uncertain. Trimming cost V 0 bases and J 4 bases; bases outside gene matches: 15. The CDR3 spans 19 residues. The CDR3 region has the DNA TGCGCCAGCAGTCAATCAGACCCTCGGGGGGGAATTGGCGCAGATACGCAGTATTTT. Protein sequence: CASSQSDPRGGIGADTQYF.

The chain joins TRBV9 to TRBJ2-1; 9 nucleotides line up with TRBD1. This CDR3 region has 15 residues. Unmatched junction bases numbered 6, after V lost 0 bases and J lost 8 bases. Germline lookup yields CDR1 SGDLS and CDR2 YYNGEE. The CDR3 DNA reads as TGTGCCAGCAGCGTAGGCGGGACAGGGTTAGATGAGCAGTTCTTC. This encodes CASSVGGTGLDEQFF. Complete variable domain (other parts from reference TRBV9 and TRBJ2-1): DSGVTQTPKHLITATGQRVTLRCSPRSGDLSVYWYQQSLDQGLQFLIQYYNGEERAKGNILERFSAQQFPDLHSELNLSSLELGDSALYFCASSVGGTGLDEQFFGPGTRLTVL.

J is TRBJ1-1 and V is TRBV19, with a tentative D call TRBD1 (6 bases). This CDR3 comprises 15 residues. Germline assignment: CDR1 LNHDA and CDR2 SQIVND (reference sequence). The germline V and J ends were trimmed by 3 bases and 1 base, with 12 bases remaining between them. CDR3 sequence reads: CASSILNRENTEAFF. The CDR3, as DNA: TGTGCCAGTAGTATTCTTAACAGGGAGAACACTGAAGCTTTCTTT. The entire variable domain, with the rest obtained from reference TRBV19 and TRBJ1-1, is as follows: DGGITQSPKYLFRKEGQNVTLSCEQNLNHDAMYWYRQDPGQGLRLIYYSQIVNDFQKGDIAEGYSVSREKKESFPLTVTSAQKNPTAFYLCASSILNRENTEAFFGQGTRLTVV.

The sample holds one count of this clone. The chain combines TRBV19 with TRBJ2-1; TRBD2 matches at 10 bases. V trimming: 5 bases; J trimming: 10 bases; junction bases outside the gene matches: 8. CDR1 LNHDA and CDR2 SQIVND come from the germline V gene (reference sequence). CDR3 size: 14 residues. The CDR3 loop reads CASSPLAGAGEQFF. In nucleotides, the CDR3 is TGTGCCAGTAGTCCCCTAGCGGGGGCCGGGGAGCAGTTCTTC.

This clone was counted between two and nine times. V gene TRBV5-1 combines with J gene TRBJ1-1, with no clear D. Germline CDR1 reads SGHRS; CDR2 reads YFSETQ. This CDR3 is 13 amino acids long. V was shortened by 0 bases and J by 2 bases, with 5 bases between the two germline ends. CDR3 sequence (DNA): TGCGCCAGCAGCTTGGAGAGTAACACTGAAGCTTTCTTT. Its translation: CASSLESNTEAFF.

This chain joins TRBV2 and TRBJ2-1; D perhaps matches TRBD2 (5 bases). CDR1 and CDR2 from the germline V gene are SNHLY and FYNNEI. The CDR3 runs to 13 residues. V was pared by 8 bases and J by 5 bases, with 13 bases between. In DNA, the CDR3 is TGTGCCAGCTTCAGGCAGACTAACAATGAGCAGTTCTTC. It specifies CASFRQTNNEQFF. The full variable domain, completed using reference TRBV2 and TRBJ2-1, is EPEVTQTPSHQVTQMGQEVILRCVPISNHLYFYWYRQILGQKVEFLVSFYNNEISEKSEIFDDQFSVERPDGSNFTLKIRSTKLEDSAMYFCASFRQTNNEQFFGPGTRLTVL.